The rows below give T cell receptor beta chains drawn from one sample of a study of T cells in tuberculosis. The data were produced by immunoSEQ multiplex PCR, yet TCRdb's version contains in-frame clones alone and is incomplete. The sample shows 20,000 to 25,000 clones, more than 80% of them seen only once. The sequenced sample was PBMCs. Source of these receptors: a donor aged 10-29 years with latent tuberculosis or without tuberculosis infection. Some clones in this sample may be carry-over from other donors' samples. The CDR3 runs from the conserved cysteine through the conserved F or W. D genes are given only for firm matches. For some rows the clone size is stated as once, few or many, or as a class when expanded; others skip it.

j_call | clone_size | v_call | d_call | cdr3_aa | cdr3_nt
TRBJ1-2 | - | TRBV5-1 | TRBD1 | CASSLGTGAKRDGYTF | TGCGCCAGCAGCCTAGGGACAGGGGCTAAGCGGGATGGCTACACCTTC
TRBJ1-1 | - | TRBV25-1 | TRBD1 | CASSSRDRGNTEAFF | TGTGCCAGCAGTTCCCGGGACAGGGGGAACACTGAAGCTTTCTTT
TRBJ1-1 | - | TRBV29-1 | TRBD1 | CSASGTGAMNTEAFF | TGCAGCGCTTCCGGGACAGGGGCCATGAACACTGAAGCTTTCTTT
TRBJ2-1 | - | TRBV15 | - | CATKEELGEQFF | TGTGCCACCAAGGAGGAGCTGGGTGAGCAGTTCTTC
TRBJ2-7 | - | TRBV29-1 | TRBD1 | CSVERPGQGYEQYF | TGCAGCGTTGAACGACCGGGACAGGGCTACGAGCAGTACTTC
TRBJ1-1 | - | TRBV6-5 | - | CATLTGGLEAFF | TGTGCCACCCTGACGGGGGGACTAGAAGCTTTCTTT
TRBJ2-7 | - | TRBV6-6 | - | CATDPGHSLGGAEQYF | TGTGCCACCGACCCGGGACACTCCCTTGGAGGTGCCGAGCAGTACTTC
TRBJ1-5 | - | TRBV7-2 | TRBD1 | CASSRDRVRQPQHF | TGTGCCAGCAGCCGGGACAGGGTACGTCAGCCCCAGCATTTT
TRBJ1-6 | - | TRBV6-5 | - | CASRDGSYNSPLHF | TGTGCCAGCAGAGACGGGTCCTATAATTCACCCCTCCACTTT
TRBJ1-4 | - | TRBV5-6 | TRBD1 | CASSYREQGGTTNEKLFF | TGTGCCAGCAGCTATCGAGAACAGGGGGGAACAACTAATGAAAAACTGTTTTTT
TRBJ2-2 | - | TRBV5-6 | - | CASSLGQNTGELFF | TGTGCCAGCAGCTTGGGACAGAACACCGGGGAGCTGTTTTTT
TRBJ1-2 | - | TRBV15 | TRBD1 | CATSRAGQGHYGYTF | TGTGCCACCAGCAGAGCAGGACAGGGGCACTATGGCTACACCTTC
TRBJ1-2 | - | TRBV6-1 | TRBD1 | CASRDRGLTNYGYTF | TGTGCCAGCCGGGACAGGGGGCTTACTAACTATGGCTACACCTTC
TRBJ1-1 | - | TRBV5-6 | - | CASSPRAGVSTEAFF | TGTGCCAGCAGCCCCCGTGCGGGGGTGAGCACTGAAGCTTTCTTT
TRBJ1-2 | - | TRBV6-5 | - | CASSFREKHGYTF | TGTGCCAGCAGCTTCAGGGAAAAGCATGGCTACACCTTC
TRBJ1-5 | - | TRBV2 | TRBD1 | CASQGARNQPQHF | TGTGCCAGTCAGGGGGCGAGGAATCAGCCCCAGCATTTT
TRBJ2-7 | - | TRBV4-1 | - | CASSQDPREHEQYF | TGCGCCAGCAGCCAAGATCCCCGAGAGCACGAGCAGTACTTC
TRBJ1-1 | - | TRBV5-1 | - | CASYTGLRGTEAFF | TGCGCCAGCTATACTGGGTTGAGAGGCACTGAAGCTTTCTTT
TRBJ1-5 | - | TRBV19 | - | CASSKISGVDGNQPQHF | TGTGCCAGTAGTAAAATATCAGGGGTTGACGGCAATCAGCCCCAGCATTTT
TRBJ2-1 | - | TRBV9 | TRBD1 | CASSTKGTGYNEQFF | TGTGCCAGCAGCACGAAGGGGACAGGCTACAATGAGCAGTTCTTC
TRBJ2-3 | once | TRBV11-2 | TRBD2 | CASSFSSGVTDTQYF | TGTGCCAGCAGCTTTTCTAGCGGGGTCACAGATACGCAGTATTTT
TRBJ1-2 | - | TRBV9 | - | CASSAITGYGYTF | TGTGCCAGCAGCGCAATCACAGGCTATGGCTACACCTTC
TRBJ1-2 | - | TRBV6-4 | TRBD1 | CASSPGGTVKGYTF | TGTGCCAGCAGTCCAGGAGGGACAGTTAAGGGCTACACCTTC
TRBJ1-4 | - | TRBV19 | - | CASSSTGLNEKLFF | TGTGCCAGTAGTTCTACAGGGCTCAATGAAAAACTGTTTTTT
TRBJ2-1 | - | TRBV7-9 | TRBD2 | CASSYPGLAGEQFF | TGTGCCAGCAGCTATCCGGGACTAGCCGGTGAGCAGTTCTTC
TRBJ1-5 | - | TRBV10-3 | TRBD1 | CAISGHNPGQGYQPQHF | TGTGCCATCAGTGGACATAATCCGGGACAGGGGTACCAGCCCCAGCATTTT
TRBJ2-6 | - | TRBV7-3 | - | CASSLRGLSWVSSGANVLTF | TGTGCCAGCAGCTTAAGAGGTCTATCTTGGGTGTCGTCTGGGGCCAACGTCCTGACTTTC
TRBJ1-1 | - | TRBV5-1 | - | CASSKTENTEAFF | TGCGCCAGCAGCAAAACAGAGAACACTGAAGCTTTCTTT
TRBJ1-2 | - | TRBV5-1 | TRBD1 | CASSSVTQGEYGYTF | TGCGCCAGCAGCTCGGTGACCCAGGGGGAATATGGCTACACCTTC
TRBJ1-3 | - | TRBV2 | - | CASSEGGGYSGNTIYF | TGTGCCAGCAGTGAAGGCGGCGGTTACTCTGGAAACACCATATATTTT
TRBJ1-2 | - | TRBV25-1 | - | CASSDSRDYGYTF | TGTGCCAGCAGTGATTCCAGGGACTATGGCTACACCTTC